This TCR beta chain appears in the sequencing data of a study of T cells in localized non-small cell lung cancer (dated by TCRdb to 2018 to 2021). Regarding the study in general: The study analyzed T cell repertoires of around 250 early-stage NSCLC patients, comparing tumors and uninvolved tumor-adjacent lungs. The cohort comprised 200 to 300 treatment-naïve NSCLC patients with resected, localized lung tumors. NSCLC patients had a mean age of roughly 66 years, and fewer than 150 were male and 85 to 110 female.

What the research found in general, with its limitations: A median of around 57 of the top 100 tumor clones were detected in paired uninvolved adjacent lung, and 28 of these tumor clones were also found among the top 100 clones of the paired uninvolved adjacent lung. Because the study design was exploratory, TCR variables were selected using unadjusted p-values without false-discovery rate correction. Because multi-region tumor sequencing was not performed, intratumor heterogeneity could not be ruled out. Uninvolved tumor-adjacent lung showed the highest T cell clonality, higher than tumor, which suggests more focused antigenic responses in the uninvolved tumor-adjacent lung. Longer overall survival was associated with higher blood T cell density, whereas shorter survival was associated with higher adjacent-lung clonality.

At diagnosis, peripheral blood, uninvolved tumor-adjacent lung and tumor were collected and were preserved as a mix of fresh-frozen and FFPE material. Blood samples were analyzed as peripheral blood mononuclear cells for TCR repertoire profiling. Details on this clone: The antigen it binds to is not known. Base qualities are not at hand, and no much larger clone is one base apart.

TCR beta CDR3 regions were sequenced from DNA using the immunoSEQ Assay. The authors' pipeline ran thus. T cell density was computed as TCR beta template counts normalized to usable DNA estimated by amplifying housekeeping genes. Richness was estimated with the preseqR package, extrapolating to 400,000 templates for PBMC samples and 120,000 templates for tissue samples. Clonality was taken to be one minus Pielou's evenness. Differential abundance testing on productive amino-acid clonotypes, with a minimum total count of 5 and an alpha of 0.1, was used to identify tissue-enriched TCRs. The Jaccard Index and the Morisita Overlap Index were used to quantify repertoire overlap between compartments. TCR beta CDR3s were clustered by GLIPH together with public tetramer-defined viral CDR3s, and at least three viral sequences plus V-gene enrichment were required for viral motifs. Drawn from immuneACCESS, this table holds only the in-frame rearrangements with V and J called that TCRdb kept. Clones are partly lost; checked studies trace under half to an unresolved V gene and leave the rest unexplained. V, J and clone size are taken as reported in that table, and D and trimming were inferred from the DNA itself. The sample table records around 30,000 clones; about 88% of these occur just once. Approximately 13% of the sample belongs to the ten largest clones.

The sequence came from a female donor aged 60 or older with stage III squamous cell lung carcinoma. The specimen was peripheral blood, collected before any cancer treatment.

The CDR3 amino acid sequence is: CASSLVEGETQYF. In nucleotides, the sequence is TGTGCCAGCAGCTTGGTTGAGGGGGAGACCCAGTACTTC. The chain employs TRBV5-4 and TRBJ2-5; the D gene is perhaps TRBD1 or TRBD2, each of them matching over 5 bases. Relative to germline, V is 0 bases shorter and J is 5 bases shorter, with 8 bases between their ends. CDR1 and CDR2, per the germline V gene (reference sequence), are SGHNT and YYREEE. The CDR3 sequence holds 13 residues, the cysteine and phenylalanine included. Only the CDR3 DNA is retained, 39 bases long and in frame from the first base. The entire variable domain, with the stretches around the CDR3 drawn from the reference TRBV5-4 and TRBJ2-5 proteins, is ETGVTQSPTHLIKTRGQQVTLRCSSQSGHNTVSWYQQALGQGPQFIFQYYREEENGRGNFPPRFSGLQFPNYSSELNVNALELDDSALYLCASSLVEGETQYFGPGTRLLVL.